Listed here is a single T cell receptor (beta chain). This clonotype was seen at least ten times. Its recognized antigen is unknown. No much larger clonotype is one base removed from it; base qualities were not supplied. The data belong to a study of T cell repertoires in cytomegalovirus infection (dated by TCRdb to about 2019). About the full investigation: Donor HLA type was relevant to the analysis, because carriage of CMV infection together with the matching HLA type was indicated by public TCR beta signatures. On the study overall, not on this receptor specifically: In both this cohort and an independent roughly 400-donor cohort, the cumulative frequency of public TCR beta family members distinguished carriers of CMV infection plus the relevant HLA type. In the ex vivo response, HLA-C-restricted CMV-specific TCR beta clonotypes were dominant, and in two of eight donors the single most frequent clonotype came from this HLA-C-restricted group.

Sequencing used an Illumina HiSeq 1500. TCRdb ran its own pipeline on the public reads, namely fastp trimming at Q25 and MiXCR clone calling, and kept in-frame beta chains. Each CDR3 protein gets just one entry, which takes the most common genes and DNA from the rows behind it. For this sample the table gives approximately 250,000 distinct CDR3 sequences, of which approximately 9% were detected only once. The ten largest clones capture about 15% of the sample. Based on the germline V gene, the CDR1 and CDR2 sequences are KGHSH and LQKENI. Including the terminal cysteine and phenylalanine, the CDR3 comprises 16 residues. Here the CDR3 DNA is all that survives: 48 bases in frame from base 1. V is pruned by 3 bases and J by 8 bases, leaving 8 bases of the junction without a gene match.

This chain is built from TRBV18 and TRBJ2-1; TRBD1 aligns with 12 central bases. The clonotype was recovered from a human donor in good health (CMV status not recorded). Some clones in this sample may be carry-over from other donors' samples. The specimen was PBMCs. The sequenced DNA is TGTGCCAGCTCACCTCGCGGGACAGGGGGCGTTTATGAGCAGTTCTTC. It specifies CASSPRGTGGVYEQFF.